The TCR beta chain under discussion was sequenced for a study of vaccination and CD4 T cells after COVID-19. Study-level information: Post-COVID specimens were obtained a median around 92 days after diagnosis (range 35 to 161). Timing of post-vaccine sample collection was a median approximately 72 days after dose two, with a range of 14 to 241.

The Oncomine TCR Beta short-read assay was applied to DNA of cultured CD4+ T cells. From CD4+ T cells that had been cultured, genomic DNA was extracted. TCRdb re-analysed the PCR reads in MiXCR, keeping a single row per CDR3 protein. The data show more than 20,000 distinct CDR3 sequences, roughly 46% seen once. The CDR3 has 11 residues. Germline assignment: CDR1 SEHNR and CDR2 FQNEAQ (reference sequence). The time point: late sampling 161 to 241 days after vaccination in a few convalescent patients. Stated treatment: roughly 10-day PBMC culture with coronavirus spike peptide pools or control peptides (ViraFEST assay). PBMCs, plated at approximately 2 million per well, were grown in the presence of approximately 9.5 IU/ml IL-2 and approximately 9 ug/ml peptide pools. Notes on this clonotype: No antigen is known for it. At one end, the junction sequence differs from germline, possibly due to a read error.

The chain combines TRBV7-9 with TRBJ2-1; D gene ambiguous. The sequenced sample was CD4+ T cells from blood, cultured in vitro, obtained about 7 months after SARS-CoV-2 vaccination. The sequence came from a human donor who had recovered from COVID-19. The CDR3 sequence: CASSFPADSVF. The DNA of the CDR3 is TGTGCCAGCAGCTTTCCGGCGGATTCGGTCTTC.